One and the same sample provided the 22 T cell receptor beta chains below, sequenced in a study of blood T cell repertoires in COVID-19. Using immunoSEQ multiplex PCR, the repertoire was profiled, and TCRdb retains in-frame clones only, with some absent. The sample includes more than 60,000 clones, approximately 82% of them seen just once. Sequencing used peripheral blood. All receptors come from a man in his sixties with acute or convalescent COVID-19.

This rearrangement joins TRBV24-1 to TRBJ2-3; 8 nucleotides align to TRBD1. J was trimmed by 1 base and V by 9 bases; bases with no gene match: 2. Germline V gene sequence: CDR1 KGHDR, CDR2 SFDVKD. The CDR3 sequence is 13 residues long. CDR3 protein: CATGTGGTDTQYF. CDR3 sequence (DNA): TGTGCCACCGGGACAGGAGGCACAGATACGCAGTATTTT.

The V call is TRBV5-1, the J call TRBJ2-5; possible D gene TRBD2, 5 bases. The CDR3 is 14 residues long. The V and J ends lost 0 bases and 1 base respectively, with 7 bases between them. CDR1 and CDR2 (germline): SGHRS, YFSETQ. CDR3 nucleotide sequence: TGCGCCAGCAGCTTGGACGGGGTCCAAGAGACCCAGTACTTC. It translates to CASSLDGVQETQYF.

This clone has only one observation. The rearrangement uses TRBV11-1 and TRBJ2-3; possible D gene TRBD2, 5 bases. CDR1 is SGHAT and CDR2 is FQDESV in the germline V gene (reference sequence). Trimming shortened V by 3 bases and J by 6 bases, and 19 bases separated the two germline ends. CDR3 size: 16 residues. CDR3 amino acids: CASSFLGGGHMDTQYF. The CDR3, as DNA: TGTGCCAGCAGCTTTCTAGGAGGCGGGCACATGGATACGCAGTATTTT.

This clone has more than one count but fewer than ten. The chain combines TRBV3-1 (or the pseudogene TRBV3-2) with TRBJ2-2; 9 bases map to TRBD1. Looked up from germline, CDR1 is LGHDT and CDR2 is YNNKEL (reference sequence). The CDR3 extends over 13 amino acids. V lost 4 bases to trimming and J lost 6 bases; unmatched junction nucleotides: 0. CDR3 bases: TGTGCCAGCAGCCGACAGGGGGCCGGGGAGCTGTTTTTT. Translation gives CASSRQGAGELFF.

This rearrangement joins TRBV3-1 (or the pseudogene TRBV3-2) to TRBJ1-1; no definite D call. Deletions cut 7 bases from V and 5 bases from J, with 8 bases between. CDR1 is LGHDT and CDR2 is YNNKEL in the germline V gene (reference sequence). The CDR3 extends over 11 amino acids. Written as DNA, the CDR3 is TGTGCCAGCACCAGTCTTACTGAAGCTTTCTTT. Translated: CASTSLTEAFF.

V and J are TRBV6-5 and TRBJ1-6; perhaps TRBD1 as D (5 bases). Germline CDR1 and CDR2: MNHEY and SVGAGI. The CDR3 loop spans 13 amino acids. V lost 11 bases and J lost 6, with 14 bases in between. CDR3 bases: TGTGCCGTCTCAAGGCAGGGTAATTCACCCCTCCACTTT. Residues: CAVSRQGNSPLHF.

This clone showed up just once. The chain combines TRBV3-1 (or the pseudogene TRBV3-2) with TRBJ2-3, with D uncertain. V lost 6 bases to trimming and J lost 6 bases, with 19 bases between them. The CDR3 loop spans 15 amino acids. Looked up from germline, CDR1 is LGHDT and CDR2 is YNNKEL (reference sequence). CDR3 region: CASSYGRLSADTQYF. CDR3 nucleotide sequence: TGTGCCAGCAGTTACGGCAGACTTTCGGCGGATACGCAGTATTTT.

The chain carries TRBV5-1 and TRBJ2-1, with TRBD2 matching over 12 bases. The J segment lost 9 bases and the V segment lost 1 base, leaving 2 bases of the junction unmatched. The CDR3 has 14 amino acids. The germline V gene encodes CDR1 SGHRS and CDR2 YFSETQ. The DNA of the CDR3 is TGCGCCAGCAGCTTGCTAGCGGGGGGGCCTGAGCAGTTCTTC. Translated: CASSLLAGGPEQFF.

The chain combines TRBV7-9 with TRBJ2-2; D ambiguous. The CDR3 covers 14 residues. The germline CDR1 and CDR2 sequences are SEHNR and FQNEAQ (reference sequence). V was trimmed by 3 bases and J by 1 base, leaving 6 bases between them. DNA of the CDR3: TGTGCCAGCAGCTTTGGGCAGAACACCGGGGAGCTGTTTTTT. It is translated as CASSFGQNTGELFF.

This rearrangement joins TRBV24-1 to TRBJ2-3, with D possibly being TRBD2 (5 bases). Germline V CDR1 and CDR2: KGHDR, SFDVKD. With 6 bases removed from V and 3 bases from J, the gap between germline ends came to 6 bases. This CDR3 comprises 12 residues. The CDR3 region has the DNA TGTGCCACCAGTCCGGGGACAGATACGCAGTATTTT. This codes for CATSPGTDTQYF.

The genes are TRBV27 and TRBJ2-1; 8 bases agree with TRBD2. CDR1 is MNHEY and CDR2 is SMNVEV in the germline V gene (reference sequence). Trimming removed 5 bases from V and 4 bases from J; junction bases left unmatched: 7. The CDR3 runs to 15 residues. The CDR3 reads CASSPLAGGYNEQFF. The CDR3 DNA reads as TGTGCCAGCAGTCCATTGGCGGGAGGATACAATGAGCAGTTCTTC.

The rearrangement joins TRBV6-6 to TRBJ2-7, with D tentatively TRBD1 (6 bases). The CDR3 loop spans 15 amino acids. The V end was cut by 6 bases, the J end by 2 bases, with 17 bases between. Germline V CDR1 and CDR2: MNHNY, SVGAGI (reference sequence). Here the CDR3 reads CASRDRDTGAYEQYF. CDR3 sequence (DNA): TGTGCCAGCAGGGACCGGGACACGGGTGCCTACGAGCAGTACTTC.

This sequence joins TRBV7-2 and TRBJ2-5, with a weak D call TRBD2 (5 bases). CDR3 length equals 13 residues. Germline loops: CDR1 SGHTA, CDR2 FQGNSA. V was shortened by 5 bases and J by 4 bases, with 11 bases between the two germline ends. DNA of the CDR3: TGTGCCAGCAGCCGCGGGCGGGCAGAGACCCAGTACTTC. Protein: CASSRGRAETQYF.

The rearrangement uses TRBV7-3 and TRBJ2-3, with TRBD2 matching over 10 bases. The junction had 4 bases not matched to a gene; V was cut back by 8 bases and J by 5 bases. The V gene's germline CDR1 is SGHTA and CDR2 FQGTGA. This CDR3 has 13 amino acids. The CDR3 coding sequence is TGTGCCAGCGGGACTAGCGCCAAAGATACGCAGTATTTT. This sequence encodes CASGTSAKDTQYF. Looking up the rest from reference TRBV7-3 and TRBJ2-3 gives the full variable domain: GAGVSQTPSNKVTEKGKYVELRCDPISGHTALYWYRQSLGQGPEFLIYFQGTGAADDSGLPNDRFFAVRPEGSVSTLKIQRTERGDSAVYLCASGTSAKDTQYFGPGTRLTVL.

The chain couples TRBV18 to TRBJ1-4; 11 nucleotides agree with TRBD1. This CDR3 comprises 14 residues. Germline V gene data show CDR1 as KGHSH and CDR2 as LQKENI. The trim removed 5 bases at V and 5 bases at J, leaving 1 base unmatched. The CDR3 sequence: CASSGTGGNEKLFF. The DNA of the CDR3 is TGTGCCAGCTCAGGGACAGGGGGAAATGAAAAACTGTTTTTT. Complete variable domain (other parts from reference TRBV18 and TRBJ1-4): NAGVMQNPRHLVRRRGQEARLRCSPMKGHSHVYWYRQLPEEGLKFMVYLQKENIIDESGMPKERFSAEFPKEGPSILRIQQVVRGDSAAYFCASSGTGGNEKLFFGSGTQLSVL.

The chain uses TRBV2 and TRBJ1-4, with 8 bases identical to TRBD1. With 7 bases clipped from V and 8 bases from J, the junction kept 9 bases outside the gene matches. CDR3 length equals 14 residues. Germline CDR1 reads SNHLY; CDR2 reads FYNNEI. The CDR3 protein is CASIRDRHTEKLFF. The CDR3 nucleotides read TGTGCCAGCATCCGGGACAGGCATACCGAAAAACTGTTTTTT. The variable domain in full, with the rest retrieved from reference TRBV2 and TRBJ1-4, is EPEVTQTPSHQVTQMGQEVILRCVPISNHLYFYWYRQILGQKVEFLVSFYNNEISEKSEIFDDQFSVERPDGSNFTLKIRSTKLEDSAMYFCASIRDRHTEKLFFGSGTQLSVL.

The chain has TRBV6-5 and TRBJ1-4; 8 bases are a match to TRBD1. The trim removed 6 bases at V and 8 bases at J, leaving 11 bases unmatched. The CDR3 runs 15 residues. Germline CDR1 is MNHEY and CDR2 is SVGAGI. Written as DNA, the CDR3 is TGTGCCAGCAGCCACCGACAGGGGCAGAGGGAAAAACTGTTTTTT. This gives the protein CASSHRQGQREKLFF.

The CDR3 protein is CASTSGRTSSYNEQFF. In DNA form, the CDR3 reads TGTGCCAGCACTAGCGGGAGGACCAGCTCCTACAATGAGCAGTTCTTC. The V gene is TRBV7-9, the J gene TRBJ2-1; TRBD2 agrees at 11 bases. The CDR3 contains 16 residues. Trimming cost V 7 bases and J 0 bases; bases outside gene matches: 5. Per germline, CDR1 SEHNR and CDR2 FQNEAQ (reference sequence).

The CDR3 is CASSFSETQYF. The CDR3 region has the DNA TGCGCCAGCAGCTTTTCGGAGACCCAGTACTTC. This rearrangement joins TRBV5-1 to TRBJ2-5; no clear D. CDR3 length: 11 residues. V dropped 2 bases and J dropped 5 bases, with 4 bases sitting between them. The germline V gene encodes CDR1 SGHRS and CDR2 YFSETQ.

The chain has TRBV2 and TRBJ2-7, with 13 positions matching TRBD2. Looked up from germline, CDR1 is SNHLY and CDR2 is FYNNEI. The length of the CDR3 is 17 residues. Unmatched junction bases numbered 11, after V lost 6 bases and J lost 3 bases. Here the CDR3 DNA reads TGTGCCAGCAGCCCAAGGACTAGCGGGGGCCCTCGCTACGAGCAGTACTTC. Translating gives CASSPRTSGGPRYEQYF.

The CDR3, as DNA: TGTGCCAGCAGCTTAAGGGCAGGGGGCGAAAGTTCACCCCTCCACTTT. It encodes CASSLRAGGESSPLHF. The J gene is TRBJ1-6, the V gene TRBV7-2; 8 positions match TRBD1. The CDR3 spans 16 residues. The ends lost 2 bases at V and 9 bases at J; junction bases unmatched: 9. From germline, CDR1 is SGHTA and CDR2 FQGNSA.

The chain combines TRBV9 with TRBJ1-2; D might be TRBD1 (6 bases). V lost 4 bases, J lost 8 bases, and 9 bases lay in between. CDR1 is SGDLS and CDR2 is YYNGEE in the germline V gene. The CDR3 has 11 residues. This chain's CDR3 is CASSHRDGYTF. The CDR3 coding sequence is TGTGCCAGCAGCCACAGGGACGGCTACACCTTC.